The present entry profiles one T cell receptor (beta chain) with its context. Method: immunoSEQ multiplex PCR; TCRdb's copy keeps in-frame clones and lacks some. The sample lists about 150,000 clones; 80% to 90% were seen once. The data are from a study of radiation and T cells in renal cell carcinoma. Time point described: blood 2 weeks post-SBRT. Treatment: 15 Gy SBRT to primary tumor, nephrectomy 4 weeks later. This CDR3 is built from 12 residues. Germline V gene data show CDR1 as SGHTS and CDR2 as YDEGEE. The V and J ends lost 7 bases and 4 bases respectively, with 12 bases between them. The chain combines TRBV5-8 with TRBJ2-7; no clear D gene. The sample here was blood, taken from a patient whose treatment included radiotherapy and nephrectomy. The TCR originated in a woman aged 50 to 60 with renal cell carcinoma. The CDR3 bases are TGTGCCAGCCGCTGGACCAGTTACGAGCAGTACTTC. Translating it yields CASRWTSYEQYF.